This T cell receptor beta chain was identified during a study of cytomegalovirus exposure and HLA in healthy donors. In the study overall: The study placed around 80% of its 398 genotyped donors in the Caucasian-associated ancestry cluster. Overall study findings and caveats: Analysis was carried out at a later point, and it linked a missense DCLRE1C variant to TCR beta V- and J-gene trimming. Fewer N-insertions than the roughly 630-donor mean were reportedly shown by an Asian-associated ancestry cluster in a later analysis.

This CDR3 has 14 amino acids. V was shortened by 6 bases and J by 4 bases, with 15 bases between the two germline ends. Germline CDR1 LNHDA, CDR2 SQIVND (reference sequence). The PCR employed 60 Vbeta primers together with 13 Jbeta primers. The protocol was immunoSEQ multiplex PCR, while the TCRdb copy is restricted to in-frame clones and leaves out a portion. The sample holds 120,000 or so clones, about 15% seen once. This clone came up a few times. Its antigen remains unidentified. The sample comprised PBMCs. This chain uses TRBV19 with TRBJ1-1, with a possible D match to TRBD1 (5 bases). This receptor was identified in a female donor in good health and CMV-seropositive. The CDR3 protein is CASRIYRLGTEAFF. The CDR3 DNA follows: TGTGCCAGTAGAATATACAGGCTGGGCACTGAAGCTTTCTTT.